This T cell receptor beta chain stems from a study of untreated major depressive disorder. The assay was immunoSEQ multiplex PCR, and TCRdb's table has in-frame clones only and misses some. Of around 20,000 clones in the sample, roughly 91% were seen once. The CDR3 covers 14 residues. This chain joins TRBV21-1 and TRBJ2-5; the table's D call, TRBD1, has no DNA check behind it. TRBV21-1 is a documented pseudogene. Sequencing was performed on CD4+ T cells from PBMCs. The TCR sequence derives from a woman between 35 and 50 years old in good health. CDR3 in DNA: TGTGCCAGCAGCAAAGATGCAGGGGGAGAGACCCAGTACTTC. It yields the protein CASSKDAGGETQYF.